This T cell receptor (beta chain) was documented in a study of blood T cell repertoires in COVID-19. J gave up 8 bases and V 2 bases, and 5 bases lay outside the gene matches. The CDR3 has 14 residues. From germline, CDR1 is SGHRS and CDR2 YFSETQ. Some clones are missing from TCRdb's copy, which holds only in-frame ones; the method was immunoSEQ multiplex PCR. Found here are around 300,000 clones, approximately 86% of them singletons; the top ten hold approximately 2.6%. This sequence joins TRBV5-1 and TRBJ2-1; 9 bases are a match to TRBD1. The receptor was isolated from a woman under 30 who had recovered from COVID-19. Sequencing was performed on PBMCs or T cells enriched from blood (not recorded which). The CDR3 nucleotides are TGCGCCAGCAGCTTTGACAGGGGGAGCGATGAGCAGTTCTTC. Translating it yields CASSFDRGSDEQFF.